This T cell receptor (beta chain) was sequenced during a study of cytomegalovirus exposure and HLA in healthy donors. Study-wide points: Upon later analysis, HLA-associated TCR beta chains proved more clonally expanded than other, equally common chains. In a later analysis, DRB1 alleles had the most associated TCRs; HLA-C alleles the fewest.

Germline CDR1 reads SGHVS; CDR2 reads FNYEAQ. V shed 4 bases and J shed 1 base, with 9 bases lying between them. The CDR3 is 14 residues long. PCR used 60 Vbeta primers and 13 Jbeta primers. Using immunoSEQ multiplex PCR, the repertoire was profiled, and TCRdb retains in-frame clones only, with some absent. The sample lists some 130,000 clones, about four fifths seen once, with 1.1% in the top ten. There are a few counts of this clone. Its cognate antigen is unknown. V is TRBV7-6 and J is TRBJ2-3, with D perhaps matching TRBD1 (6 bases). Sequences were obtained from PBMCs. The receptor's source is a male donor in good health and CMV-seronegative. CDR3: CASSSRQGTDTQYF. CDR3 bases: TGTGCCAGCAGCTCTAGACAGGGCACAGATACGCAGTATTTT.